This entry lists 23 T cell receptor beta chains sequenced from one sample in a study of T cell clonotyping in hematopoietic cell transplantation. Libraries were prepared by immunoSEQ multiplex PCR; TCRdb keeps only in-frame clonotypes and omits some of them. Among a few thousand clones listed, approximately 80% were seen once. The material was peripheral blood mononuclear cells, obtained 30 days after allogeneic stem cell transplant. All receptors come from a male patient between 55 and 70 years old who had an allogeneic stem cell transplant from an unrelated donor, so the T cells may come from the graft donor. Some clones in this sample may be carry-over from other donors' samples.

The V gene is TRBV5-1, the J gene TRBJ2-7; 7 positions agree with TRBD2. The V and J ends lost 0 bases and 5 bases, in that order; junction bases with no gene match: 5. CDR3 length: 14 amino acids. Germline assignment: CDR1 SGHRS and CDR2 YFSETQ. The CDR3 DNA sequence: TGCGCCAGCAGCTTGGGGGGGGGTGAGGACGAGCAGTACTTC. This codes for CASSLGGGEDEQYF.

The V call is TRBV14, the J call TRBJ2-1, with TRBD1 matching 7 bases. There are 15 residues in the CDR3. Germline CDR1 SGHDN, CDR2 FVKESK. The V and J ends lost 2 bases and 8 bases, in that order; junction bases with no gene match: 9. Here the CDR3 reads CASSQTLTGIHEQFF. The CDR3 DNA sequence: TGTGCCAGCAGCCAAACCTTGACAGGGATTCATGAGCAGTTCTTC.

This clone was seen just once. The gene calls are TRBV29-1 and TRBJ2-5; possibly TRBD1 or TRBD2 for D (6 bases each). Germline V gene data show CDR1 as SQVTM and CDR2 as ANQGSEA. The CDR3 runs 15 residues. Trimming stripped 3 bases from V and 1 base from J, with 15 bases between. CDR3 DNA: TGCAGCGTTGATATGACGGGGGCGGGCCAAGAGACCCAGTACTTC. Residues: CSVDMTGAGQETQYF.

The V gene is TRBV7-9, the J gene TRBJ2-7; weak D call: TRBD1 (5 bases). This CDR3 has 15 residues. Germline V lookup: CDR1 SEHNR, CDR2 FQNEAQ (reference sequence). V lost 5 bases and J lost 0, with 14 bases in between. CDR3 nucleotide sequence: TGTGCCAGCAGCGGTGGGGCTCTCGGCTCCTACGAGCAGTACTTC. Translated: CASSGGALGSYEQYF.

V gene TRBV10-3 combines with J gene TRBJ1-6; TRBD1 agrees at 7 bases. After removal of 11 bases from V and 14 bases from J, the junction contained 18 bases not matched to a gene. Germline-derived CDR1 and CDR2 are ENHRY and SYGVKD. The CDR3 consists of 14 residues. The CDR3 nucleotides are TGTGCCTCCAGGGCGGGGCAGGGGGGAGACACCCTCCACTTT. It translates to CASRAGQGGDTLHF.

The rearrangement joins TRBV9 to TRBJ2-3; 7 bases align to TRBD2. Germline CDR1 SGDLS, CDR2 YYNGEE. The junction had 3 bases not matched to a gene; V was cut back by 0 bases and J by 2 bases. This CDR3 has 15 amino acids. The CDR3 DNA reads as TGTGCCAGCAGCGTAGCTAGCGGTTTCACAGATACGCAGTATTTT. Protein sequence: CASSVASGFTDTQYF. The complete variable domain, with remaining parts taken from reference TRBV9 and TRBJ2-3, reads DSGVTQTPKHLITATGQRVTLRCSPRSGDLSVYWYQQSLDQGLQFLIQYYNGEERAKGNILERFSAQQFPDLHSELNLSSLELGDSALYFCASSVASGFTDTQYFGPGTRLTVL.

The chain employs TRBV7-9 and TRBJ2-7, with 8 bases aligning to TRBD2. Germline CDR1 is SEHNR and CDR2 is FQNEAQ (reference sequence). V lost 7 bases and J lost 0; bases outside the gene matches: 8. This CDR3 comprises 15 residues. The CDR3 DNA is TGTGCCAGCATCCTTTACGGGGGGGACTCCTACGAGCAGTACTTC. Amino acids: CASILYGGDSYEQYF.

The V gene is TRBV18, the J gene TRBJ2-7, with 8 bases matching TRBD1. Per germline, CDR1 KGHSH and CDR2 LQKENI. There are 15 residues in the CDR3. Unmatched junction bases numbered 5, after V lost 2 bases and J lost 2 bases. CDR3: CASSPETGDTYEQYF. The CDR3 DNA sequence: TGTGCCAGCTCACCAGAGACAGGGGATACCTACGAGCAGTACTTC. Full variable domain (rest looked up from reference TRBV18 and TRBJ2-7): NAGVMQNPRHLVRRRGQEARLRCSPMKGHSHVYWYRQLPEEGLKFMVYLQKENIIDESGMPKERFSAEFPKEGPSILRIQQVVRGDSAAYFCASSPETGDTYEQYFGPGTRLTVT.

This clone showed up just a few times. CDR3 in DNA: TGTGCCAGTCGAAAGCAGGGCCTAGAAGGGTGGGATGAGCAGTTCTTC. This gives the protein CASRKQGLEGWDEQFF. The rearrangement uses TRBV27 and TRBJ2-1, with a possible D match to TRBD1 (5 bases). From germline, CDR1 is MNHEY and CDR2 SMNVEV (reference sequence). The V end lost 9 bases, the J end lost 8 bases, and 26 bases lay between the germline ends. The CDR3 sequence is 16 residues long.

The chain joins TRBV30 to TRBJ1-1; maybe TRBD1 (5 bases). Germline CDR1 is GTSNPN and CDR2 is SVGIG (reference sequence). The V end lost 4 bases, the J end lost 5 bases, and 17 bases lay between the germline ends. The CDR3 runs 14 residues. CDR3 coding DNA: TGTGCCTGGAATCCCCTCGGGGCGGGAACTGAAGCTTTCTTT. This gives the protein CAWNPLGAGTEAFF.

This clone was counted between two and nine times. This chain links TRBV5-1 with TRBJ1-2, with no clear D. Deletions cut 6 bases from V and 0 bases from J, with 6 bases between. The CDR3 runs 12 residues. CDR1 is SGHRS, CDR2 YFSETQ, per germline. The CDR3 region is CASTGSNYGYTF. The CDR3 bases are TGCGCCAGCACAGGTTCTAACTATGGCTACACCTTC.

This clone was picked up one time. The gene calls are TRBV6-1 and TRBJ1-1; no reliable D call. Looked up from germline, CDR1 is MNHNS and CDR2 is SASEGT. With 6 bases removed from V and 12 bases from J, the gap between germline ends came to 17 bases. The CDR3 spans 12 residues. The CDR3 DNA reads TGTGCCAGCAGACACTCTACCGACCGGTCTTTCTTT. This translates into CASRHSTDRSFF.

This clone was seen more than once but under ten times. The chain has TRBV10-1 and TRBJ1-3; 7 nucleotides line up with TRBD1. This CDR3 contains 13 residues. Trimming cost V 6 bases and J 7 bases; bases outside gene matches: 6. Germline values: CDR1 WNHNN, CDR2 SYGVQD (reference sequence). The DNA of the CDR3 is TGCGCCAGCAGAGGGGACAGTGTCAACACCATATATTTT. Translating it yields CASRGDSVNTIYF.

This chain uses TRBV7-6 with TRBJ1-1; no reliable D call. The CDR3 totals 12 residues. V was trimmed by 5 bases and J by 7 bases, leaving 11 bases between them. Germline V gene lookup returns CDR1 SGHVS and CDR2 FNYEAQ. In DNA form, the CDR3 reads TGTGCCAGCAGCGAACCGGGCGTTGAAGCTTTCTTT. This gives the protein CASSEPGVEAFF.

This clone is categorized as medium-sized. The DNA of the CDR3 is TGTGCCAGCAGTCACAACACTGAAGCTTTCTTT. Translation gives CASSHNTEAFF. The genes are TRBV6-5 and TRBJ1-1, with unresolved D. The germline V gene encodes CDR1 MNHEY and CDR2 SVGAGI. The CDR3 covers 11 residues. The V end was cut by 5 bases, the J end by 2 bases, with 3 bases between.

The chain joins TRBV5-1 to TRBJ1-2, with no clear D. Germline CDR1 reads SGHRS; CDR2 reads YFSETQ. The CDR3 length is 12 residues. The ends were cut back, 0 bases at V and 8 bases at J, with 8 bases in the middle. The CDR3 here is CASSLEGDGYTF. The CDR3 DNA reads TGCGCCAGCAGCTTGGAGGGTGACGGCTACACCTTC.

This rearrangement joins TRBV11-3 to TRBJ2-7, with D tentatively TRBD1 or TRBD2 (5 bases each). V lost 5 bases, J lost 3 bases, and 11 bases lay in between. The V gene's germline CDR1 is SGHNT and CDR2 YENEEA. The length of the CDR3 is 13 residues. The CDR3: CASSQGRFYEQYF. DNA for the CDR3: TGTGCCAGCAGCCAGGGACGGTTCTACGAGCAGTACTTC.

The chain carries TRBV5-6 and TRBJ2-7, with 11 bases lining up with TRBD1. This CDR3 spans 15 amino acids. V shed 3 bases, J shed 9 bases, and the junction held 11 bases outside the gene matches. The V gene's germline CDR1 is SGHDT and CDR2 YYEEEE. The CDR3 protein is CASSYSGTGGIGQYF. DNA for the CDR3: TGTGCCAGCAGCTACAGCGGGACAGGGGGGATCGGGCAGTACTTC. The variable domain in full, completed from reference TRBV5-6 and TRBJ2-7, reads DAGVTQSPTHLIKTRGQQVTLRCSPKSGHDTVSWYQQALGQGPQFIFQYYEEEERQRGNFPDRFSGHQFPNYSSELNVNALLLGDSALYLCASSYSGTGGIGQYFGPGTRLTVT.

Note on this clone: The junction shows a germline mismatch at one end, possibly a read error. The genes are TRBV6-5 and TRBJ2-2, with unresolved D. CDR1 and CDR2 from the germline V gene are MNHEY and SVGAGI. The CDR3 extends over 13 amino acids. The CDR3 region is CASSYSNTGELFF. For the CDR3, the DNA is TGTGCCAGCAGTTACTCGAATACCGGGGAGCTGTTTTTT.

The chain uses TRBV6-1 and TRBJ1-2, with 11 bases lining up with TRBD1. Germline CDR1 is MNHNS and CDR2 is SASEGT. Germline trimming cut 4 bases from V and 7 bases from J; bases unmatched to any gene: 8. CDR3 length: 15 amino acids. CDR3 nucleotides: TGTGCCAGCAGTGTGGACAGGGGGCTTATGTCTGGCTACACCTTC. Translated: CASSVDRGLMSGYTF.

The CDR3 DNA is TGTGCCAGCAGTGAAGGAAGCGTTGAAAAACTGTTTTTT. It codes for CASSEGSVEKLFF. The chain uses TRBV6-1 and TRBJ1-4; D unclear. The CDR3 spans 13 residues. The V end was cut by 1 base, the J end by 7 bases, with 7 bases between. CDR1 and CDR2 from the germline V gene are MNHNS and SASEGT.

The V call is TRBV30, the J call TRBJ1-3, with D uncertain. Trimming took off 5 bases at V and 4 bases at J, with 9 bases between the two ends. The germline CDR1 and CDR2 sequences are GTSNPN and SVGIG (reference sequence). The CDR3 is 12 residues long. CDR3 sequence reads: CAWGSTGNTIYF. As DNA, the CDR3 is TGTGCCTGGGGGTCGACCGGAAACACCATATATTTT.

The V call is TRBV5-1, the J call TRBJ2-7; TRBD1 matches at 9 bases. This CDR3 is 15 amino acids long. Per the germline V gene, CDR1 is SGHRS and CDR2 is YFSETQ. V dropped 4 bases and J dropped 2; count of bases not matched to a gene: 7. CDR3: CASSATTGGPYEQYF. DNA for the CDR3: TGCGCCAGCAGCGCCACGACAGGGGGGCCCTACGAGCAGTACTTC.